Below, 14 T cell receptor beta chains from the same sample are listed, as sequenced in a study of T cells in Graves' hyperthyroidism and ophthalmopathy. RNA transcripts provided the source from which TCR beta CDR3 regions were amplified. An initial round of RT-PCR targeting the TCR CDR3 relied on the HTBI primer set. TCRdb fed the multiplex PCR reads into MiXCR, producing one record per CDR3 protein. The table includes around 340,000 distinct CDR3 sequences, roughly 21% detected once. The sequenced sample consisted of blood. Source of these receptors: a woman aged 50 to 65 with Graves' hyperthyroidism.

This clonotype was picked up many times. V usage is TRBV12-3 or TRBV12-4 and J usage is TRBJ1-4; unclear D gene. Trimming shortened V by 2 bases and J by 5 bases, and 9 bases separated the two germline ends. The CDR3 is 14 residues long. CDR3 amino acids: CASSLWRPNEKLFF. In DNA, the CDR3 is TGTGCCAGCAGTTTATGGCGGCCCAATGAAAAACTGTTTTTT.

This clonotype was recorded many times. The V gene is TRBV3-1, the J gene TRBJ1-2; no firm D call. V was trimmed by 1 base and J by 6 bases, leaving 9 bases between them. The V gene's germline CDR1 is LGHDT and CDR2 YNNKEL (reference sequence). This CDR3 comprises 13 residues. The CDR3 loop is CASSQAPGDGYTF. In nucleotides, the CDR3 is TGTGCCAGCAGCCAAGCGCCAGGCGATGGCTACACCTTC.

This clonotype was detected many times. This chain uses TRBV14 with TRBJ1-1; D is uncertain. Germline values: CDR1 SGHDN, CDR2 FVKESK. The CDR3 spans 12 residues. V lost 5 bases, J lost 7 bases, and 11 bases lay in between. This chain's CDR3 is CASSDRVSEAFF. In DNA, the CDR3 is TGTGCCAGCAGCGACCGGGTGAGTGAAGCTTTCTTT.

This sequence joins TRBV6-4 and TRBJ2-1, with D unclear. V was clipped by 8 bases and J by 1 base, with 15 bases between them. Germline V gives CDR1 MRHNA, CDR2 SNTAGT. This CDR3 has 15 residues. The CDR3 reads CASRIDFQSYNEQFF. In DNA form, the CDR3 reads TGTGCCAGCCGGATAGACTTCCAGTCCTACAATGAGCAGTTCTTC.

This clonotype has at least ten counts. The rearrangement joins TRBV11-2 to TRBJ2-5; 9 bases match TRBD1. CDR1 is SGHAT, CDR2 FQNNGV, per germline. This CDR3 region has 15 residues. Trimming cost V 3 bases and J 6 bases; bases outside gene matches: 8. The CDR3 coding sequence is TGTGCCAGCAGCTTGGCTCCGGGACAGGGACAGACCCAGTACTTC. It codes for CASSLAPGQGQTQYF.

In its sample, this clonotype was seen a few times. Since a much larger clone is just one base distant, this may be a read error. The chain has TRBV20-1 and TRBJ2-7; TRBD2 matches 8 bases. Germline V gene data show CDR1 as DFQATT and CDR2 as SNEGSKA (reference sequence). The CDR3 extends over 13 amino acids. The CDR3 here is CSVRPGLVGEQYF. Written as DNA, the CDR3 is TGCAGTGTTAGACCGGGACTAGTGGGTGAGCAGTACTTC.

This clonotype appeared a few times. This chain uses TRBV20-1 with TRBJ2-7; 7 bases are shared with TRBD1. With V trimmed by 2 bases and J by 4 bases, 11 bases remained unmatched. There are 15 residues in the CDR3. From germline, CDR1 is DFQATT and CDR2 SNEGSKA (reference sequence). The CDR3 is CSARQRGRRRYEQYF. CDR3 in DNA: TGCAGTGCTAGACAGAGGGGGCGCCGAAGATACGAGCAGTACTTC.

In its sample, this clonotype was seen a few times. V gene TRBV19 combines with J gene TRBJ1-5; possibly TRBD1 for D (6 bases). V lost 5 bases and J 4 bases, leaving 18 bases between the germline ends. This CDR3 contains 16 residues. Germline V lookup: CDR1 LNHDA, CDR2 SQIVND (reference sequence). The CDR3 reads CASSQPRGSGNQPQHF. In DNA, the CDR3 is TGTGCCAGTAGTCAACCTAGGGGGTCAGGAAATCAGCCCCAGCATTTT. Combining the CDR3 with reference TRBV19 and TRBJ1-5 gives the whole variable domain DGGITQSPKYLFRKEGQNVTLSCEQNLNHDAMYWYRQDPGQGLRLIYYSQIVNDFQKGDIAEGYSVSREKKESFPLTVTSAQKNPTAFYLCASSQPRGSGNQPQHFGDGTRLSIL.

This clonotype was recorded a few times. The CDR3 is CASKAGNTEAFF. The CDR3 nucleotides read TGTGCCAGCAAAGCGGGCAACACTGAAGCTTTCTTT. This chain uses TRBV11-1 with TRBJ1-1; D unresolved. The CDR3 loop spans 12 amino acids. Germline values: CDR1 SGHAT, CDR2 FQDESV (reference sequence). V lost 7 bases, J lost 2 bases, and 8 bases lay in between.

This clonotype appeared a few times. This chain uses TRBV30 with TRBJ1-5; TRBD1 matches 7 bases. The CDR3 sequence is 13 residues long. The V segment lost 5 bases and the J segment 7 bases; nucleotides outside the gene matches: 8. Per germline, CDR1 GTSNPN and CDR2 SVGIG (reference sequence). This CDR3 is CAWETRGGQPQHF. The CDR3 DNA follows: TGTGCCTGGGAGACCAGGGGGGGGCAGCCCCAGCATTTT.

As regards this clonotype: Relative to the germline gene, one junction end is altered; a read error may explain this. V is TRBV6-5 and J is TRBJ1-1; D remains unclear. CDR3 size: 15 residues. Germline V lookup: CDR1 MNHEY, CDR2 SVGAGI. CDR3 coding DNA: TGTGCCAGCAGTTACGGTGGTGCCCTGAACGCTGAAGCTTTCTTT. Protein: CASSYGGALNAEAFF.

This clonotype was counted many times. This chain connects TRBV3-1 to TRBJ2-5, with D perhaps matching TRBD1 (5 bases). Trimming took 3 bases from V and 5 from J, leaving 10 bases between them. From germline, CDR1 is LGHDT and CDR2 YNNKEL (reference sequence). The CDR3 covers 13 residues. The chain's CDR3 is CASSHGRVETQYF. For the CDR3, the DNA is TGTGCCAGCAGCCATGGCAGGGTCGAGACCCAGTACTTC.

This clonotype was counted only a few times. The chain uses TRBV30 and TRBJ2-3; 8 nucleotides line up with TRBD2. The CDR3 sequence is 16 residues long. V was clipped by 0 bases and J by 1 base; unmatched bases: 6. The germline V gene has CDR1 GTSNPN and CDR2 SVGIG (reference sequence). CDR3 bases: TGTGCCTGGAGTGTACGGGTTAGCGGGGGCACAGATACGCAGTATTTT. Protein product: CAWSVRVSGGTDTQYF. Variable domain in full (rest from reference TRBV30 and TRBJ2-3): SQTIHQWPATLVQPVGSPLSLECTVEGTSNPNLYWYRQAAGRGLQLLFYSVGIGQISSEVPQNLSASRPQDRQFILSSKKLLLSDSGFYLCAWSVRVSGGTDTQYFGPGTRLTVL.

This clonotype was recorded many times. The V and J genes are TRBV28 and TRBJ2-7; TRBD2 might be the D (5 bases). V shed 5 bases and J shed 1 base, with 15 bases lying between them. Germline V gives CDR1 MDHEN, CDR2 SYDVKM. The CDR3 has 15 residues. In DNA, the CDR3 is TGTGCCAGCAGTCCCTCGGACTCCCGGTCCTACGAGCAGTACTTC. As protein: CASSPSDSRSYEQYF.